The 20 T cell receptor beta chains in this list originate from one sample, sequenced in a study of glioma-infiltrating T cells. Amplification of TCR alpha and beta CDR3 regions from RNA used iRepertoire nested multiplex PCR. TCRdb ran MiXCR on the multiplex PCR reads and lists one entry per CDR3 protein. The sample lists around 190,000 distinct CDR3 sequences, 30% to 40% occurring once. The sample comprised glioma tissue, nonneoplastic brain tissue, or PBMCs (not recorded which). These receptors were obtained from a human donor with low-grade glioma or glioblastoma, undergoing nonglioma brain surgery, or in good health (not recorded which).

This clonotype showed up many times. The chain employs TRBV20-1 and TRBJ2-7; 12 bases are a match to TRBD2. V lost 4 bases, J lost 1 base, and 8 bases stayed unmatched. This CDR3 has 16 residues. In germline, CDR1 is DFQATT, CDR2 SNEGSKA (reference sequence). The CDR3 loop reads CSATDRLAGASYEQYF. The CDR3 bases are TGCAGTGCTACGGACCGACTAGCGGGAGCGTCCTACGAGCAGTACTTC.

This clonotype was counted ten times or more. The chain has TRBV7-2 and TRBJ2-2; D gene ambiguous. The germline V gene encodes CDR1 SGHTA and CDR2 FQGNSA. The CDR3 runs to 15 residues. V dropped 2 bases and J dropped 2 bases, with 9 bases sitting between them. As DNA, the CDR3 is TGTGCCAGCAGCTTACAGTGGGGAAACACCGGGGAGCTGTTTTTT. Translating it yields CASSLQWGNTGELFF.

This clonotype showed up many times. The chain recombines TRBV7-9 with TRBJ1-4, with 8 bases fitting TRBD1. The CDR3 loop spans 16 amino acids. The J segment lost 3 bases and the V segment lost 5 bases, leaving 8 bases of the junction unmatched. Germline CDR1 is SEHNR and CDR2 is FQNEAQ (reference sequence). The CDR3 sequence: CASSGQTGGANEKLFF. The CDR3 nucleotides read TGTGCCAGCAGCGGCCAAACAGGGGGAGCTAATGAAAAACTGTTTTTT.

In this sample, this clonotype turned up many times. This chain joins TRBV20-1 and TRBJ1-5; 7 nucleotides align to TRBD1. V lost 2 bases and J lost 4; bases outside the gene matches: 8. Germline assignment: CDR1 DFQATT and CDR2 SNEGSKA (reference sequence). CDR3 length: 15 residues. Written as DNA, the CDR3 is TGCAGTGCTAGAATGGACCTGACAGGGAATCAGCCCCAGCATTTT. This encodes CSARMDLTGNQPQHF.

This clonotype showed up just a few times. The chain links TRBV14 to TRBJ2-2; D gene ambiguous. The V end lost 4 bases, the J end lost 5 bases, and 14 bases lay between the germline ends. Germline assignment: CDR1 SGHDN and CDR2 FVKESK. The CDR3 has 15 amino acids. The CDR3 nucleotides are TGTGCCAGCAGCCCCTCCCCTCATTGGACCGGGGAGCTGTTTTTT. Its protein product is CASSPSPHWTGELFF.

The rearrangement uses TRBV6-9 and TRBJ2-7; 7 positions agree with TRBD1. The germline V gene encodes CDR1 MNHGY and CDR2 SVAAGI. This CDR3 has 15 amino acids. V lost 3 bases and J lost 6; bases outside the gene matches: 11. The CDR3: CASSYTAFTGAEQYF. CDR3 nucleotide sequence: TGTGCCAGCAGTTACACAGCCTTCACAGGGGCCGAGCAGTACTTC.

This clonotype was counted many times. The chain uses TRBV2 and TRBJ2-3; TRBD1 agrees at 8 bases. Germline loops: CDR1 SNHLY, CDR2 FYNNEI. Trimming cost V 6 bases and J 0 bases; bases outside gene matches: 8. The CDR3 is made up of 16 amino acids. Written as DNA, the CDR3 is TGTGCCAGCAGGCTCAGGACAGGGTATAGCACAGATACGCAGTATTTT. It codes for CASRLRTGYSTDTQYF.

This clonotype was detected ten times or more. The CDR3 bases are TGTGCCAGCAGCTTATCCCTCGGACTAATCCAAGAGACCCAGTACTTC. It is translated as CASSLSLGLIQETQYF. This chain links TRBV7-2 with TRBJ2-5; tentative D call: TRBD2 (6 bases). V was trimmed by 2 bases and J by 1 base, leaving 14 bases between them. Germline lookup yields CDR1 SGHTA and CDR2 FQGNSA. CDR3 length: 16 amino acids.

The CDR3 loop is CASSPGLLTDTQYF. The CDR3 coding sequence is TGCGCCAGCAGCCCAGGACTCCTCACAGATACGCAGTATTTT. The J gene is TRBJ2-3, the V gene TRBV5-1, with a tentative D call TRBD2 (5 bases). The CDR3 is made up of 14 amino acids. Germline assignment: CDR1 SGHRS and CDR2 YFSETQ. Deletions cut 4 bases from V and 2 bases from J, with 11 bases between. Looking up the rest from reference TRBV5-1 and TRBJ2-3 gives the full variable domain: KAGVTQTPRYLIKTRGQQVTLSCSPISGHRSVSWYQQTPGQGLQFLFEYFSETQRNKGNFPGRFSGRQFSNSRSEMNVSTLELGDSALYLCASSPGLLTDTQYFGPGTRLTVL.

This clonotype was detected ten times or more. The V and J genes are TRBV10-3 and TRBJ1-1; D uncertain. V gave up 0 bases and J gave up 1 base, with 9 bases separating them. The length of the CDR3 is 15 residues. Germline CDR1 and CDR2: ENHRY and SYGVKD. The CDR3 region is CAISESGRRNTEAFF. The CDR3 DNA reads as TGTGCCATCAGTGAGTCTGGACGGCGGAACACTGAAGCTTTCTTT.

This clonotype was picked up a small number of times. The genes are TRBV30 and TRBJ2-2; possible D gene TRBD2, 6 bases. CDR1 GTSNPN and CDR2 SVGIG come from the germline V gene (reference sequence). Between the trimmed V and J ends, which lost 3 bases and 1 base, there was a span of 9 bases. This CDR3 contains 14 residues. CDR3 in DNA: TGTGCCTGGAGGGGGACTCTGAACACCGGGGAGCTGTTTTTT. Protein sequence: CAWRGTLNTGELFF.

This clonotype was found many times. The rearrangement joins TRBV20-1 to TRBJ2-2; possibly TRBD1 for D (6 bases). There are 14 residues in the CDR3. V was shortened by 6 bases and J by 7 bases, with 18 bases between the two germline ends. Germline CDR1 DFQATT, CDR2 SNEGSKA (reference sequence). CDR3 bases: TGCAGTGCCCCCTCAAATGGGGGCGGCGGGGAGCTGTTTTTT. This translates into CSAPSNGGGGELFF.

The chain employs TRBV6-6 and TRBJ2-1, with D perhaps matching TRBD2 (6 bases). The V gene lost 2 bases and the J gene lost 6 bases, with 17 bases spanning the gap. This CDR3 is 16 amino acids long. Germline V gene lookup returns CDR1 MNHNY and CDR2 SVGAGI (reference sequence). The chain's CDR3 is CASSYPTGADRNEQFF. The CDR3 DNA is TGTGCCAGCAGTTACCCCACGGGAGCAGATCGCAATGAGCAGTTCTTC.

This clonotype has a count of ten or more. The chain carries TRBV7-2 and TRBJ2-7, with D perhaps TRBD2 (5 bases). V shed 7 bases and J shed 0 bases, with 16 bases lying between them. The CDR3 has 15 amino acids. The V gene's germline CDR1 is SGHTA and CDR2 FQGNSA. This CDR3 is CASNTDTGSSYEQYF. In DNA, the CDR3 is TGTGCCAGCAACACCGACACTGGGAGCTCCTACGAGCAGTACTTC.

This clonotype was counted ten times or more. This chain connects TRBV19 to TRBJ1-2; 9 nucleotides align to TRBD1. J was trimmed by 7 bases and V by 8 bases; bases with no gene match: 5. Germline V gene data show CDR1 as LNHDA and CDR2 as SQIVND (reference sequence). The length of the CDR3 is 12 residues. Written as DNA, the CDR3 is TGTGCCAGTGGGAACAGGGGGCTTGGCTACACCTTC. Translated: CASGNRGLGYTF.

This clonotype showed up many times. The chain combines TRBV29-1 with TRBJ2-3; 9 bases map to TRBD2. The CDR3 has 14 residues. The germline V gene encodes CDR1 SQVTM and CDR2 ANQGSEA. J was trimmed by 3 bases and V by 7 bases; bases with no gene match: 8. CDR3 bases: TGCAGCGGCCGGTTAGGACTAGCGACAGATACGCAGTATTTT. Protein product: CSGRLGLATDTQYF.

The CDR3 sequence: CATSINNQPQHF. CDR3 in DNA: TGTGCCACCAGCATAAACAATCAGCCCCAGCATTTT. The V gene is TRBV15, the J gene TRBJ1-5; D gene ambiguous. CDR3 length: 12 amino acids. The V gene's germline CDR1 is LNHNV and CDR2 YYDKDF (reference sequence). Between the trimmed V and J ends, which lost 4 bases and 3 bases, there was a span of 4 bases. Together with reference TRBV15 and TRBJ1-5, the CDR3 gives the full variable domain: DAMVIQNPRYQVTQFGKPVTLSCSQTLNHNVMYWYQQKSSQAPKLLFHYYDKDFNNEADTPDNFQSRRPNTSFCFLDIRSPGLGDTAMYLCATSINNQPQHFGDGTRLSIL.

Many counts were recorded for this clonotype. V and J are TRBV4-3 and TRBJ1-2, with D perhaps matching TRBD1 (5 bases). V lost 1 base and J 2 bases, leaving 8 bases between the germline ends. Germline V gene sequence: CDR1 LGHNA, CDR2 YSLEER. The length of the CDR3 is 14 residues. DNA for the CDR3: TGCGCCAGCAGCCAAGTTGAGGGGAACTATGGCTACACCTTC. Amino acid sequence: CASSQVEGNYGYTF.

V and J are TRBV19 and TRBJ2-7, with a tentative D call TRBD2 (5 bases). CDR1 is LNHDA, CDR2 SQIVND, per germline (reference sequence). V was shortened by 5 bases and J by 3 bases, with 14 bases between the two germline ends. The CDR3 loop spans 14 amino acids. CDR3 bases: TGTGCCAGTAGTCCGGGGTTGAACTTCTACGAGCAGTACTTC. It is translated as CASSPGLNFYEQYF.

This clonotype has a count of ten or more. The chain links TRBV29-1 to TRBJ1-5, with no clear D. Trimming removed 4 bases at V and 6 bases at J, with 13 bases between. The CDR3 is 13 residues long. CDR1 is SQVTM, CDR2 ANQGSEA, per germline. The CDR3 nucleotides are TGCAGCGTTGGCGGTAGGGTTGGTCAGCCCCAGCATTTT. Its protein product is CSVGGRVGQPQHF.